This entry concerns a single TCR beta chain. The V and J ends lost 4 bases and 1 base, in that order; junction bases with no gene match: 8. Germline loops: CDR1 SGHRS, CDR2 YFSETQ. The CDR3 is 15 residues long. This sample is part of a study of technical replicates of blood from several donors. Assay used: immunoSEQ multiplex PCR; TCRdb lists only in-frame clones, some missing. The profile covers 98,000 or so clones, with about 95% appearing a single time and 0.2% to 0.25% taken by the ten largest. Input material: T cells isolated from PBMCs. The origin of this receptor is a human donor in good health. The chain links TRBV5-1 to TRBJ2-7; 7 nucleotides match TRBD1. The CDR3: CASSTDRAGSYEQYF. The CDR3 nucleotides are TGCGCCAGCAGCACCGACAGGGCAGGGTCCTACGAGCAGTACTTC.